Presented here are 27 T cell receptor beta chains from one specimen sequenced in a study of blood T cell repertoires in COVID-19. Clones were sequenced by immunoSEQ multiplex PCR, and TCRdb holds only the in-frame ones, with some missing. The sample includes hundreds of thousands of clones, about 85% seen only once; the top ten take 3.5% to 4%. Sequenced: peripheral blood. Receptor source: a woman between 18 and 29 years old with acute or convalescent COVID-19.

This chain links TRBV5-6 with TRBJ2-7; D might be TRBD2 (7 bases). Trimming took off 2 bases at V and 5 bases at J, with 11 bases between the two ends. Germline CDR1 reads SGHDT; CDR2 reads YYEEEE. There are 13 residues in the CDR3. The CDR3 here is CASSLGGGDEQYF. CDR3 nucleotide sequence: TGTGCCAGCAGCTTAGGGGGGGGCGACGAGCAGTACTTC.

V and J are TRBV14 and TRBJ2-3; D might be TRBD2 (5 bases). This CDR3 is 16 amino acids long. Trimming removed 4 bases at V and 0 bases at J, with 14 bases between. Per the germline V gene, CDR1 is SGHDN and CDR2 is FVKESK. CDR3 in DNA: TGTGCCAGCAGCCTTAAGAGAGGGTTTAGCACAGATACGCAGTATTTT. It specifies CASSLKRGFSTDTQYF.

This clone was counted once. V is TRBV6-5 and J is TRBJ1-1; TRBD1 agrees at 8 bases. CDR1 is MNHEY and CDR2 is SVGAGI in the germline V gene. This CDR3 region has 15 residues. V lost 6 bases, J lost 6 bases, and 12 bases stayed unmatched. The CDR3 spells CASRLSGQEGPEAFF. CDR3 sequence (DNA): TGTGCCAGCAGACTATCGGGACAGGAGGGGCCTGAAGCTTTCTTT.

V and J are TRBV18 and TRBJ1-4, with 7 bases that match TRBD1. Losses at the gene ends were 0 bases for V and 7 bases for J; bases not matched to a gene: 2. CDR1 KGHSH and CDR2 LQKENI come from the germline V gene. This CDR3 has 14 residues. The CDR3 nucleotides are TGTGCCAGCTCACCACCAGGGGGCTTTGAAAAACTGTTTTTT. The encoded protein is CASSPPGGFEKLFF.

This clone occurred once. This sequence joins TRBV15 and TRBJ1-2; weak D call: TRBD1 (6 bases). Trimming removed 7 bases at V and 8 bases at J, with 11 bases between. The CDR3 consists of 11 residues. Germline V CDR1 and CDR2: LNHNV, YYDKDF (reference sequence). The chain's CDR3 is CATIGGDGYTF. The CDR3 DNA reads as TGTGCCACCATAGGGGGGGACGGCTACACCTTC.

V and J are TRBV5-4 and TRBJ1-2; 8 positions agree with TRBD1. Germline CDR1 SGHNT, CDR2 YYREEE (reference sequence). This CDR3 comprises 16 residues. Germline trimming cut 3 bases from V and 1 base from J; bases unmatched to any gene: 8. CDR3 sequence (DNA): TGTGCCAGCAGCTCGAAAATGGGACAGGTTAACTATGGCTACACCTTC. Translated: CASSSKMGQVNYGYTF.

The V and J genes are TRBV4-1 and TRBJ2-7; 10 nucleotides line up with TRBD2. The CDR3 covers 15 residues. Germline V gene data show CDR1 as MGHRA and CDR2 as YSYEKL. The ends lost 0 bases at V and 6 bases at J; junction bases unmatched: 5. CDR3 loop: CASSQDPSGRTEQYF. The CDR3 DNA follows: TGCGCCAGCAGCCAAGATCCTAGCGGGAGAACCGAGCAGTACTTC.

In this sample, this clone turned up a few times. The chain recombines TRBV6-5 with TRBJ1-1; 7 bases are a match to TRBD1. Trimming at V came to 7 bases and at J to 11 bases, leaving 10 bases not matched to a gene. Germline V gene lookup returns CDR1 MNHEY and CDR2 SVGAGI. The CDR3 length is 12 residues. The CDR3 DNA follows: TGTGCCAGCATTTCAACCAGGGGGAGCGCTTTCTTT. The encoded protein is CASISTRGSAFF.

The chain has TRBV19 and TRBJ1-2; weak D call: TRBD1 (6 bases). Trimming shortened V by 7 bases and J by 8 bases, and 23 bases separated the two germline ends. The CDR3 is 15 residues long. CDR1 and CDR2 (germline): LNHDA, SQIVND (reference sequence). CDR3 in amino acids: CASKLGETGTLGYTF. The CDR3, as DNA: TGTGCCAGTAAGCTCGGGGAAACTGGGACATTGGGCTACACCTTC.

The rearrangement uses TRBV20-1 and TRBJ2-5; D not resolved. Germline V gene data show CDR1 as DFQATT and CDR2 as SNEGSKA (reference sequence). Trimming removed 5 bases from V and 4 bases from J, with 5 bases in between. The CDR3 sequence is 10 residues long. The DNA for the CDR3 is TGCAGTGCTCACGGAGAGACCCAGTACTTC. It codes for CSAHGETQYF.

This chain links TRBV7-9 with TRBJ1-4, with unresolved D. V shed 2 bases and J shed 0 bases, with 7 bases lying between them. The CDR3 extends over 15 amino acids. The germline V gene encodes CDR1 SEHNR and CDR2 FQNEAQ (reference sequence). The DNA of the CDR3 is TGTGCCAGCAGCTTACTGGGAGCAACTAATGAAAAACTGTTTTTT. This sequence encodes CASSLLGATNEKLFF.

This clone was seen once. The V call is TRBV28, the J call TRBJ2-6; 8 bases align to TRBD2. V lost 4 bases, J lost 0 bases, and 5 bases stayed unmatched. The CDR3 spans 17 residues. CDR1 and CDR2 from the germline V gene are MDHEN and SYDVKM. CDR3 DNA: TGTGCCAGCAGTTCGACGGGAGGGAGCTCTGGGGCCAACGTCCTGACTTTC. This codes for CASSSTGGSSGANVLTF.

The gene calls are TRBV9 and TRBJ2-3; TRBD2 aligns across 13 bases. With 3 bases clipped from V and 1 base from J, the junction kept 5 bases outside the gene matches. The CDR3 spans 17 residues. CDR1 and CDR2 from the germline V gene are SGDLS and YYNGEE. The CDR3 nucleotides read TGTGCCAGCAGCGCCTCAGGGACTAGCGGGGGCACAGATACGCAGTATTTT. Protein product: CASSASGTSGGTDTQYF.

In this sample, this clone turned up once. CDR3 in DNA: TGCGCCAGCAGCTACGACAGGGGGCAGGGTGAGCAGTACTTC. Its protein is CASSYDRGQGEQYF. The J gene is TRBJ2-7, the V gene TRBV5-1; TRBD1 agrees at 10 bases. The V and J ends lost 3 bases and 7 bases, in that order; junction bases with no gene match: 7. The CDR3 length is 14 residues. CDR1 and CDR2 (germline): SGHRS, YFSETQ.

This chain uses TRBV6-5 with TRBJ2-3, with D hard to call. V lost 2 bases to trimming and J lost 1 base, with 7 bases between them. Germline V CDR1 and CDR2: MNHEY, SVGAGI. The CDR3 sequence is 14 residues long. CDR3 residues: CASSYVGGTDTQYF. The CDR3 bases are TGTGCCAGCAGTTACGTAGGAGGCACAGATACGCAGTATTTT.

The CDR3 spells CASSFEGLDQPQHF. DNA for the CDR3: TGCGCCAGCAGCTTTGAGGGCTTGGATCAGCCCCAGCATTTT. The chain uses TRBV5-1 and TRBJ1-5; D is unresolved. Trimming left V 2 bases short and J 5 bases short, with 11 bases between. Germline-derived CDR1 and CDR2 are SGHRS and YFSETQ. CDR3 length: 14 amino acids.

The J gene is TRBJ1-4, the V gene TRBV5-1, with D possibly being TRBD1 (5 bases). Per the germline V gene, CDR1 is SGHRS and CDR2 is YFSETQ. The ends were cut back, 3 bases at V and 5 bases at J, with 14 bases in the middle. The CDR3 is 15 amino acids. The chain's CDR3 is CASSSSGYPNEKLFF. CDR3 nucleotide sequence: TGCGCCAGCAGCTCCTCAGGGTATCCCAATGAAAAACTGTTTTTT.

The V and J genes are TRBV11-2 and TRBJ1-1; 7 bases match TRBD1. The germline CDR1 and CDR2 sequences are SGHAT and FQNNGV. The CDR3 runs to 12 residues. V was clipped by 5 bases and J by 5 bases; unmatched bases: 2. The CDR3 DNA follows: TGTGCCAGCAGCCTACAGGGGACTGAAGCTTTCTTT. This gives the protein CASSLQGTEAFF.

DNA for the CDR3: TGTGCCAGCAGCCCCAGGACTAGCTCCTACGAGCAGTACTTC. Amino acid sequence: CASSPRTSSYEQYF. This sequence joins TRBV9 and TRBJ2-7; 7 bases agree with TRBD2. The CDR3 length is 14 residues. Germline CDR1 and CDR2: SGDLS and YYNGEE. V was clipped by 4 bases and J by 0 bases; unmatched bases: 4.

The CDR3 sequence: CASSEERQANTGELFF. CDR3 DNA: TGTGCCAGCAGTGAAGAGAGACAGGCGAACACCGGGGAGCTGTTTTTT. This sequence joins TRBV2 and TRBJ2-2, with D perhaps matching TRBD1 (6 bases). Germline CDR1 reads SNHLY; CDR2 reads FYNNEI. The V gene lost 1 base and the J gene lost 0 bases, with 9 bases spanning the gap. The CDR3 covers 16 residues.

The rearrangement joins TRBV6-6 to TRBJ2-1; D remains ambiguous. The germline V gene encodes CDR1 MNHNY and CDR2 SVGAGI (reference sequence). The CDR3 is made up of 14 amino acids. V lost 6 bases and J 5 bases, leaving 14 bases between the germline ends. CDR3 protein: CASRDPWANNEQFF. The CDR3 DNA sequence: TGTGCCAGCAGAGACCCCTGGGCGAACAATGAGCAGTTCTTC.

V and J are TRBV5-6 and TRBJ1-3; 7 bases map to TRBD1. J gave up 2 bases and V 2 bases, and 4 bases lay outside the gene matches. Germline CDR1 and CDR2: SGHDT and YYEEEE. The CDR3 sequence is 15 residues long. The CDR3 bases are TGTGCCAGCAGCTTTAAAGACAGGGCTGGAAACACCATATATTTT. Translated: CASSFKDRAGNTIYF.

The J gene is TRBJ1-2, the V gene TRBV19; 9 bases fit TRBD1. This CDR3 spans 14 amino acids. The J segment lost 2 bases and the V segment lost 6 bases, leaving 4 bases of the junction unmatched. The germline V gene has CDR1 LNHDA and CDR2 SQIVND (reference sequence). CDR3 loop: CASRGQGLNYGYTF. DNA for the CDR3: TGTGCCAGTAGGGGACAGGGTTTGAACTATGGCTACACCTTC.

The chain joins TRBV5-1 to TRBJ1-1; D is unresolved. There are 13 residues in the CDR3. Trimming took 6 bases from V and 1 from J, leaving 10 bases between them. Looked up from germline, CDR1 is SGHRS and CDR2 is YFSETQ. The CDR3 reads CASNQEGNTEAFF. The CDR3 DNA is TGCGCCAGCAACCAAGAGGGGAACACTGAAGCTTTCTTT.

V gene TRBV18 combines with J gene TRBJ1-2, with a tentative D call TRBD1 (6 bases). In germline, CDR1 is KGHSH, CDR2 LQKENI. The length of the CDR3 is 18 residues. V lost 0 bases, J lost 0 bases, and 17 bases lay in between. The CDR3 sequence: CASSPPNQRTDTNYGYTF. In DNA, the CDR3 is TGTGCCAGCTCACCACCTAATCAGCGGACAGACACTAACTATGGCTACACCTTC.

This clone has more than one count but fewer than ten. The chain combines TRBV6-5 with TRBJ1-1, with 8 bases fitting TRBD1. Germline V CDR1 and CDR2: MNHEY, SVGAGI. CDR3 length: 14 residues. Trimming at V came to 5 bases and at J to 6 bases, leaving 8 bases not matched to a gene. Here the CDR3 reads CASSPLTGAPEAFF. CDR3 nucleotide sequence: TGTGCCAGCAGTCCACTGACAGGGGCCCCTGAAGCTTTCTTT.

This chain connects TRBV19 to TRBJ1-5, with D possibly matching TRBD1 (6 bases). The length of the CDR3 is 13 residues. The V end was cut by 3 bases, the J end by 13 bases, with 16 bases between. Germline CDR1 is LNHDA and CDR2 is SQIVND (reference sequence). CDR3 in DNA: TGTGCCAGTAGTATTCAAGGGGGTCCGGGTCAGCATTTT. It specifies CASSIQGGPGQHF.